The 2 T cell receptor beta chains below all came from one sample that was sequenced in a study of T cell clones after liver transplantation. Produced via immunoSEQ multiplex PCR; TCRdb's table is partial and in-frame only. The data show 45,000 to 60,000 clones, about four fifths seen once. Sequenced material: CD4+ T cells from blood, taken before liver transplant. Receptors originate from a human donor who received a liver transplant.

V usage is TRBV9 and J usage is TRBJ2-2; a weak D match, TRBD1 (6 bases). Germline loops: CDR1 SGDLS, CDR2 YYNGEE. CDR3 size: 14 residues. Trimming pared 3 bases from V and 3 bases from J, leaving 9 bases between. The CDR3 spells CASSDRVDTGELFF. The DNA for the CDR3 is TGTGCCAGCAGCGACAGGGTGGACACCGGGGAGCTGTTTTTT.

The genes are TRBV6-6 and TRBJ2-2, with no clear D. Germline values: CDR1 MNHNY, CDR2 SVGAGI (reference sequence). This CDR3 is built from 15 residues. V dropped 7 bases and J dropped 6 bases, with 18 bases sitting between them. The CDR3 DNA sequence: TGTGCCAGCACCCCCTTGGGCGGAAGGGCCGGGGAGCTGTTTTTT. Translated: CASTPLGGRAGELFF.